The rows below give T cell receptor beta chains drawn from one sample of a study of cytomegalovirus exposure and HLA in healthy donors. Repertoires were generated with immunoSEQ multiplex PCR, while TCRdb's copy carries only in-frame clones and drops some. The sample includes under 250,000 clones, about 83% seen only once; the top ten take over 1%. The sample consisted of PBMCs. These receptors were taken from a human donor in good health. CDR3s include the opening cysteine and the closing phenylalanine or tryptophan. Fields, in order: CDR3 protein, CDR3 DNA, clone size, V gene, D gene, CDR3 length, J gene. The D gene is left open where the match is weak. The size field is filled for only some rows; it gives once, few, many or a size class.

CDR3: CASSALLRWGDTEAFF; DNA: TGTGCCAGTAGTGCCCTCTTACGGTGGGGGGACACTGAAGCTTTCTTT; size: .; V: TRBV19; D: .; length: 16; J: TRBJ1-1
CDR3: CASSWGQDPSYEQYF; DNA: TGTGCCAGCAGCTGGGGACAGGATCCTAGCTACGAGCAGTACTTC; size: few; V: TRBV7-9; D: TRBD1; length: 15; J: TRBJ2-7
CDR3: CASSQGQGATYEQYF; DNA: TGCGCCAGCAGCCAGGGTCAGGGGGCGACCTACGAGCAGTACTTC; size: once; V: TRBV4-1; D: TRBD1; length: 15; J: TRBJ2-7
CDR3: CASRLLAGSTDTQYF; DNA: TGCGCCAGCAGACTTCTAGCGGGTAGCACAGATACGCAGTATTTT; size: .; V: TRBV5-1; D: TRBD2; length: 15; J: TRBJ2-3
CDR3: CAWQTSGFSYNEQFF; DNA: TGTGCCTGGCAGACTAGCGGGTTCTCCTACAATGAGCAGTTCTTC; size: .; V: TRBV30; D: TRBD2; length: 15; J: TRBJ2-1
CDR3: CASSSGRKETGTEAFF; DNA: TGCGCCAGCAGTTCCGGGAGGAAAGAGACGGGCACTGAAGCTTTCTTT; size: .; V: TRBV23-1; D: .; length: 16; J: TRBJ1-1
CDR3: CASSPVTSVGTQYF; DNA: TGTGCCAGCAGTCCGGTGACTAGTGTCGGGACCCAGTACTTC; size: .; V: TRBV5-5; D: .; length: 14; J: TRBJ2-5
CDR3: CASSRQTGIETQYF; DNA: TGTGCCAGCTCACGACAGACAGGGATCGAGACCCAGTACTTC; size: few; V: TRBV18; D: TRBD1; length: 14; J: TRBJ2-5
CDR3: CASSFWLAAFNEQFF; DNA: TGTGCCAGCAGCTTCTGGCTAGCGGCCTTCAATGAGCAGTTCTTC; size: .; V: TRBV13; D: TRBD2; length: 15; J: TRBJ2-1
CDR3: CASSESPGGTEAFF; DNA: TGTGCCAGCAGTGAATCCCCGGGAGGCACTGAAGCTTTCTTT; size: .; V: TRBV25-1; D: .; length: 14; J: TRBJ1-1
CDR3: CASWGTPNTGELFF; DNA: TGTGCCAGTTGGGGGACACCGAACACCGGGGAGCTGTTTTTT; size: .; V: TRBV28; D: .; length: 14; J: TRBJ2-2
CDR3: CARSPDRGLGGYTF; DNA: TGTGCCAGAAGCCCGGACAGGGGTTTGGGTGGCTACACCTTC; size: .; V: TRBV7-5; D: .; length: 14; J: TRBJ1-2
CDR3: CASSDRLNTEAFF; DNA: TGTGCCAGTTCCGACAGGTTGAACACTGAAGCTTTCTTT; size: once; V: TRBV19; D: .; length: 13; J: TRBJ1-1
CDR3: CATSSPGYEQYF; DNA: TGTGCCACCAGCAGCCCGGGCTACGAGCAGTACTTC; size: .; V: TRBV15; D: .; length: 12; J: TRBJ2-7